One and the same sample provided the 21 T cell receptor beta chains below, sequenced in a study of radiotherapy plus CTLA-4 blockade in lung cancer. Measured with immunoSEQ multiplex PCR; TCRdb has only the in-frame clones, and not every one. Among about 51,000 clones listed, around 79% were seen once. Sequenced here: peripheral blood, sampled from a patient treated with radiotherapy plus ipilimumab. These receptors were collected from a human donor with non-small cell lung cancer whose response to radiotherapy plus ipilimumab could not be evaluated.

V and J are TRBV30 and TRBJ2-2; 8 nucleotides agree with TRBD2. After removal of 3 bases from V and 1 base from J, the junction contained 7 bases not matched to a gene. CDR1 is GTSNPN, CDR2 SVGIG, per germline (reference sequence). CDR3 length: 16 residues. The CDR3 coding sequence is TGTGCCTGGAGACCAACTAGCGGAAGGAACACCGGGGAGCTGTTTTTT. Residues: CAWRPTSGRNTGELFF.

This chain links TRBV30 with TRBJ2-2, with 8 bases fitting TRBD1. Germline assignment: CDR1 GTSNPN and CDR2 SVGIG (reference sequence). V gave up 0 bases and J gave up 6 bases; unmatched junction bases: 6. This CDR3 spans 15 amino acids. The CDR3 here is CAWSVIVTGAGELFF. The CDR3 DNA is TGTGCCTGGAGTGTAATTGTGACAGGGGCCGGGGAGCTGTTTTTT.

The CDR3 nucleotides read TGTGCCAGCAGAAGAGTGTCCGATACGCAGTATTTT. Amino acid sequence: CASRRVSDTQYF. The chain couples TRBV7-8 to TRBJ2-3; no reliable D call. CDR3 length: 12 amino acids. Per germline, CDR1 SGHVS and CDR2 FQNEAQ. V lost 6 bases, J lost 6 bases, and 10 bases lay in between.

This chain's CDR3 is CASSLESVGRGRHIQYF. In DNA, the CDR3 is TGCGCCAGCAGCTTGGAGTCGGTGGGTAGGGGGCGACACATTCAGTACTTC. The V gene is TRBV5-1, the J gene TRBJ2-4, with 7 bases that match TRBD1. Germline values: CDR1 SGHRS, CDR2 YFSETQ. After removal of 0 bases from V and 8 bases from J, the junction contained 14 bases not matched to a gene. CDR3 length: 17 amino acids.

This clone came up a few times. Other DNA sequences in the same sample also yield this CDR3. This chain joins TRBV9 and TRBJ2-7; the match to TRBD1 covers 8 bases. The CDR3 is made up of 15 amino acids. Looked up from germline, CDR1 is SGDLS and CDR2 is YYNGEE. Trimming cost V 3 bases and J 2 bases; bases outside gene matches: 7. The CDR3, as DNA: TGTGCCAGCAGCGCCCAGGGGGCTCCCACCTACGAGCAGTACTTC. Protein: CASSAQGAPTYEQYF.

The genes are TRBV5-5 and TRBJ1-2, with D uncertain. The CDR3 contains 15 residues. V was trimmed by 0 bases and J by 4 bases, leaving 13 bases between them. CDR1 is SGHKS and CDR2 is YYEKEE in the germline V gene (reference sequence). The chain's CDR3 is CASSLVQLPPYGYTF. The DNA for the CDR3 is TGTGCCAGCAGCTTGGTCCAACTACCGCCCTATGGCTACACCTTC.

The CDR3 bases are TGTGCCAGCAGCTTAAACGCAGGTAACACTGAAGCTTTCTTT. This sequence encodes CASSLNAGNTEAFF. The genes are TRBV7-9 and TRBJ1-1; D uncertain. This CDR3 has 14 amino acids. Trimming removed 2 bases at V and 2 bases at J, with 9 bases between. Germline lookup yields CDR1 SEHNR and CDR2 FQNEAQ (reference sequence).

The V and J genes are TRBV6-6 and TRBJ1-5, with 9 bases identical to TRBD1. J was trimmed by 0 bases and V by 7 bases; bases with no gene match: 4. This CDR3 has 15 amino acids. CDR1 and CDR2 from the germline V gene are MNHNY and SVGAGI (reference sequence). The CDR3 coding sequence is TGTGCCAGCACCCTGGGACAGGGTAGCAATCAGCCCCAGCATTTT. Residues: CASTLGQGSNQPQHF.

J is TRBJ1-4 and V is TRBV7-2, with D tentatively TRBD1 (5 bases). CDR1 SGHTA and CDR2 FQGNSA come from the germline V gene. The V end lost 5 bases, the J end lost 4 bases, and 20 bases lay between the germline ends. This CDR3 is 17 amino acids long. CDR3 in DNA: TGTGCCAGCAGCCTAACCAAGAAGTCAGGGTATAATGAAAAACTGTTTTTT. This encodes CASSLTKKSGYNEKLFF.

This rearrangement joins TRBV4-3 to TRBJ2-1; possible D gene TRBD1, 5 bases. The ends were cut back, 0 bases at V and 7 bases at J, with 13 bases in the middle. CDR3 length: 15 residues. Germline CDR1 reads LGHNA; CDR2 reads YSLEER. CDR3 sequence reads: CASSQDSQGWNEQFF. The CDR3 region has the DNA TGCGCCAGCAGCCAAGATAGTCAGGGCTGGAATGAGCAGTTCTTC.

The chain employs TRBV11-3 and TRBJ2-7; D gene ambiguous. CDR3 length: 13 residues. The germline V gene has CDR1 SGHNT and CDR2 YENEEA. V was clipped by 1 base and J by 3 bases, with 7 bases between them. As DNA, the CDR3 is TGTGCCAGCAGCTTAGGGGCAGGCTACGAGCAGTACTTC. Translating gives CASSLGAGYEQYF.

This sequence joins TRBV28 and TRBJ2-7, with D possibly TRBD2 on 5 matching bases. The CDR3 covers 13 residues. Germline V lookup: CDR1 MDHEN, CDR2 SYDVKM. With 4 bases removed from V and 7 bases from J, the gap between germline ends came to 14 bases. CDR3 sequence (DNA): TGTGCCAGCAGTTCGGCCCGGGGAGAAGAGCAGTACTTC. The encoded protein is CASSSARGEEQYF.

The genes are TRBV6-6 and TRBJ2-7, with D possibly matching TRBD2 (5 bases). Germline CDR1 and CDR2: MNHNY and SVGAGI (reference sequence). The CDR3 spans 15 residues. Trimming removed 3 bases from V and 0 bases from J, with 12 bases in between. The CDR3 loop reads CASSYERTSSYEQYF. The CDR3 bases are TGTGCCAGCAGTTATGAGCGGACCAGCTCCTACGAGCAGTACTTC.

The chain links TRBV28 to TRBJ1-2; D possibly corresponds to TRBD1 (5 bases). V was shortened by 6 bases and J by 7 bases, with 15 bases between the two germline ends. The CDR3 extends over 13 amino acids. Germline V gene data show CDR1 as MDHEN and CDR2 as SYDVKM. The CDR3 spells CASSLQDGRGYTF. The CDR3 DNA reads TGTGCCAGCAGCCTACAGGACGGACGTGGCTACACCTTC.

Only a few counts were recorded for this clone. The V and J genes are TRBV6-6 and TRBJ2-1; 9 bases map to TRBD1. Germline V gene lookup returns CDR1 MNHNY and CDR2 SVGAGI (reference sequence). This CDR3 contains 12 residues. The ends lost 5 bases at V and 10 bases at J; junction bases unmatched: 3. The CDR3 loop is CASSPDRGEQFF. CDR3 nucleotide sequence: TGTGCCAGCAGTCCGGACAGGGGAGAGCAGTTCTTC.

The chain recombines TRBV6-5 with TRBJ2-3; TRBD2 agrees at 8 bases. Germline V gives CDR1 MNHEY, CDR2 SVGAGI. The junction had 6 bases not matched to a gene; V was cut back by 5 bases and J by 8 bases. The CDR3 length is 13 residues. CDR3 amino acids: CASSARLASTQYF. CDR3 bases: TGTGCCAGCAGTGCCAGACTAGCGAGTACGCAGTATTTT.

The J gene is TRBJ1-1, the V gene TRBV28; a weak D match, TRBD1 (6 bases). Per germline, CDR1 MDHEN and CDR2 SYDVKM. V lost 7 bases, J lost 1 base, and 16 bases lay in between. The CDR3 has 15 residues. CDR3 loop: CASTPPGTRNTEAFF. CDR3 sequence (DNA): TGTGCCAGCACCCCGCCCGGGACACGGAACACTGAAGCTTTCTTT.

This chain joins TRBV28 and TRBJ1-6, with D possibly TRBD1 on 6 matching bases. The germline V and J ends were trimmed by 2 bases and 7 bases, with 12 bases remaining between them. This CDR3 region has 15 residues. Germline V gene sequence: CDR1 MDHEN, CDR2 SYDVKM. The CDR3 DNA follows: TGTGCCAGCAGTTTAGGAGGACAGTCAAATTCACCCCTCCACTTT. Its translation is CASSLGGQSNSPLHF.

This clone was seen only a few times. The chain combines TRBV7-2 with TRBJ2-7; D is undetermined. Germline loops: CDR1 SGHTA, CDR2 FQGNSA. Trimming took off 5 bases at V and 0 bases at J, with 11 bases between the two ends. CDR3 length: 14 residues. CDR3 nucleotide sequence: TGTGCCAGCAGCCCGTCTCCCAGCTCCTACGAGCAGTACTTC. This gives the protein CASSPSPSSYEQYF.

The genes are TRBV18 and TRBJ2-1; 10 bases line up with TRBD2. Losses at the gene ends were 1 base for V and 8 bases for J; bases not matched to a gene: 5. The germline V gene has CDR1 KGHSH and CDR2 LQKENI. The CDR3 extends over 15 amino acids. CDR3 sequence reads: CASSPRTSGHDEQFF. CDR3 DNA: TGTGCCAGCTCACCACGGACTAGCGGCCACGATGAGCAGTTCTTC.

V usage is TRBV30 and J usage is TRBJ1-4, with D unclear. Trimming took 4 bases from V and 3 from J, leaving 6 bases between them. This CDR3 is built from 12 residues. Per germline, CDR1 GTSNPN and CDR2 SVGIG (reference sequence). The CDR3 DNA reads as TGTGCCTGGACAGTTTCTAATGAAAAACTGTTTTTT. Its translation is CAWTVSNEKLFF. The full variable domain, with the rest looked up from reference TRBV30 and TRBJ1-4, is SQTIHQWPATLVQPVGSPLSLECTVEGTSNPNLYWYRQAAGRGLQLLFYSVGIGQISSEVPQNLSASRPQDRQFILSSKKLLLSDSGFYLCAWTVSNEKLFFGSGTQLSVL.